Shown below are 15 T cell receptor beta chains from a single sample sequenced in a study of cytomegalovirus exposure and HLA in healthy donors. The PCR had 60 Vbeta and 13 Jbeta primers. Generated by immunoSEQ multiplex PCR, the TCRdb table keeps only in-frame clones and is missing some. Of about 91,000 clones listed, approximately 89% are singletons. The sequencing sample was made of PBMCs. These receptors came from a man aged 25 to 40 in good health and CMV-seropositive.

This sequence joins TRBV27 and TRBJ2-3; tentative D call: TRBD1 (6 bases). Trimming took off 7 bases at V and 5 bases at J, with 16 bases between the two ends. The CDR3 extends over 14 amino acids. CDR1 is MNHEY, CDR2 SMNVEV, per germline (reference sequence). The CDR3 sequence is CASNFQGSVDTQYF. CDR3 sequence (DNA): TGTGCCAGCAACTTCCAGGGGTCTGTAGATACGCAGTATTTT.

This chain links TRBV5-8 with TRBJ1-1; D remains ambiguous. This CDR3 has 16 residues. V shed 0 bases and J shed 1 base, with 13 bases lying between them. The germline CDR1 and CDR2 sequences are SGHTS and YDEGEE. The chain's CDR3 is CASSLAFEVGNTEAFF. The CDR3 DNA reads TGTGCCAGCAGCTTGGCTTTCGAGGTAGGGAACACTGAAGCTTTCTTT.

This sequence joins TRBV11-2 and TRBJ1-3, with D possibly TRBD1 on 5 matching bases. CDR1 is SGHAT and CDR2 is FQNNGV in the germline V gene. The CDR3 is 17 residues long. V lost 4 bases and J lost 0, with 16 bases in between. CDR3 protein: CASSSRAQGVSGNTIYF. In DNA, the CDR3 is TGTGCCAGCAGCTCCCGGGCCCAGGGTGTCTCTGGAAACACCATATATTTT.

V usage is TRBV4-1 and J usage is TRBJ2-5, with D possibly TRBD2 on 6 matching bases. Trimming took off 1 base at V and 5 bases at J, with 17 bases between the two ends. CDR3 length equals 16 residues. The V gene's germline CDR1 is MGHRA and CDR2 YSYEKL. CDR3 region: CASSQVGTGEWETQYF. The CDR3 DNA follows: TGCGCCAGCAGCCAAGTAGGGACGGGAGAATGGGAGACCCAGTACTTC.

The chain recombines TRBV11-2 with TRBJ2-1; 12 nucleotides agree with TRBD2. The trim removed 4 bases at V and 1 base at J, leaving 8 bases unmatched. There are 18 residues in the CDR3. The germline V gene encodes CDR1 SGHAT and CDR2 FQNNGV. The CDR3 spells CASSWGLAGLKSYNEQFF. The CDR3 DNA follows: TGTGCCAGCAGCTGGGGACTAGCGGGCCTCAAGTCCTACAATGAGCAGTTCTTC.

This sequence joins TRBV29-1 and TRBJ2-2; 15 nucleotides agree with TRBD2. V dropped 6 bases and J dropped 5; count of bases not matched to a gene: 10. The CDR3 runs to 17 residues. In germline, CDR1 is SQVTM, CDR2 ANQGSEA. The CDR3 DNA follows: TGCAGCGTGGGTGGACTAGCGGGAGGGCCGGGGACCGGGGAGCTGTTTTTT. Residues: CSVGGLAGGPGTGELFF.

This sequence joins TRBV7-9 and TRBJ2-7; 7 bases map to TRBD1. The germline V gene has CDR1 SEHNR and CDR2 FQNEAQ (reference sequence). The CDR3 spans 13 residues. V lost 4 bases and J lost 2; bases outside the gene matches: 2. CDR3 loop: CASSSQGAYEQYF. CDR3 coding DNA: TGTGCCAGCAGCTCCCAGGGGGCCTACGAGCAGTACTTC.

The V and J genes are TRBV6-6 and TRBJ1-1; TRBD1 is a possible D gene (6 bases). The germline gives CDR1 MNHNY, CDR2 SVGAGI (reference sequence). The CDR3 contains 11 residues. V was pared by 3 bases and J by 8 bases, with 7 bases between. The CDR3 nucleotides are TGTGCCAGCAGTTATGGGACAGAAGCTTTCTTT. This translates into CASSYGTEAFF.

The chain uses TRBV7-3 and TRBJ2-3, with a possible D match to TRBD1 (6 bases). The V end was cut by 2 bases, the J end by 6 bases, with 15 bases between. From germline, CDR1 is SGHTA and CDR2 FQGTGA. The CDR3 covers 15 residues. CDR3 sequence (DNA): TGTGCCAGCAGCTTAGGGGGCCCGGCCGGGGATACGCAGTATTTT. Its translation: CASSLGGPAGDTQYF.

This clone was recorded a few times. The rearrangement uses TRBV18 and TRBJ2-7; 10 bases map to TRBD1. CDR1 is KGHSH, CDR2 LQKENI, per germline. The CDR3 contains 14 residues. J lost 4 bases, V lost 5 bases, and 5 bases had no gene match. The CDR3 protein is CASSSRTGGYEQYF. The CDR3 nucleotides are TGTGCCAGCTCATCTAGGACAGGGGGGTACGAGCAGTACTTC.

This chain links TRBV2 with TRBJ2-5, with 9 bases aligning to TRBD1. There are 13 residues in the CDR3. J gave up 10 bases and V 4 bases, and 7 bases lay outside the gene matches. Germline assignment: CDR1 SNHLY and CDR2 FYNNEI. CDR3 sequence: CASSVGQGRFQYF. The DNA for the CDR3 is TGTGCCAGCAGTGTGGGACAGGGACGGTTCCAGTACTTC.

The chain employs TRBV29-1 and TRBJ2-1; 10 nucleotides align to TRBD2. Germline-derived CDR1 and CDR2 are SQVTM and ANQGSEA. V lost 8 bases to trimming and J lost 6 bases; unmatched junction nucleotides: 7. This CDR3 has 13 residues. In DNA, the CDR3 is TGCAGCTCCAGCGGGAGGGCCACCAATGAGCAGTTCTTC. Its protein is CSSSGRATNEQFF.

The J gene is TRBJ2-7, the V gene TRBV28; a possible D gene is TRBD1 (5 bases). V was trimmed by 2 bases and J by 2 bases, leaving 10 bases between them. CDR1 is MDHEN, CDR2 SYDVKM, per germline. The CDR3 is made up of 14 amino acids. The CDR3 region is CASSLTGSTYEQYF. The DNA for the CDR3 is TGTGCCAGCAGTTTAACAGGTTCTACCTACGAGCAGTACTTC.

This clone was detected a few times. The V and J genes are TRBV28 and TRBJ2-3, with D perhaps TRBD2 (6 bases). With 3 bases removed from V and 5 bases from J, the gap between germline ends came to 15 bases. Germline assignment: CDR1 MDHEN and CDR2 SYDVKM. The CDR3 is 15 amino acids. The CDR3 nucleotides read TGTGCCAGCAGTTTGCCGGGGACTGCTGGAGATACGCAGTATTTT. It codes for CASSLPGTAGDTQYF.

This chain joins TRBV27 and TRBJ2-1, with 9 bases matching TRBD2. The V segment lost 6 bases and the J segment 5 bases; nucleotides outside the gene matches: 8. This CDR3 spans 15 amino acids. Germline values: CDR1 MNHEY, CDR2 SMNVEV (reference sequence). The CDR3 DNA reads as TGTGCCAGCAGCTGGGTGACTAGCGGTGACAATGAGCAGTTCTTC. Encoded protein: CASSWVTSGDNEQFF.